One and the same sample provided the 19 T cell receptor beta chains below, sequenced in a study of type 1 regulatory T cells. TCRdb reanalysed the reads using MiXCR and keeps one entry per CDR3 protein. Of approximately 97,000 distinct CDR3 sequences listed, roughly 31% are singletons. The sequencing sample was made of CD4+ T cells, either the whole sample or a sorted fraction (not recorded which). The receptors here all came from a human donor in good health.

This clonotype showed up just a few times. DNA of the CDR3: TGCGCCAGCAGCGCCAGGGCTGGGGCCAACGTCCTGACTTTC. It codes for CASSARAGANVLTF. The rearrangement links TRBV5-1 to TRBJ2-6; D may be TRBD1 (5 bases). With 4 bases removed from V and 2 bases from J, the gap between germline ends came to 7 bases. The CDR3 consists of 14 residues. Looked up from germline, CDR1 is SGHRS and CDR2 is YFSETQ.

This clonotype was found once. The rearrangement uses TRBV7-2 and TRBJ2-1; no firm D call. The germline V and J ends were trimmed by 3 bases and 7 bases, with 10 bases remaining between them. The germline V gene encodes CDR1 SGHTA and CDR2 FQGNSA. The CDR3 loop spans 13 amino acids. CDR3 nucleotides: TGTGCCAGCAGCTTTTCGGACCTTAATGAGCAGTTCTTC. It is translated as CASSFSDLNEQFF.

The chain is built from TRBV7-2 and TRBJ1-5; TRBD1 matches 7 bases. Germline assignment: CDR1 SGHTA and CDR2 FQGNSA. The V gene end was trimmed by 4 bases and the J gene end by 6 bases; junction bases not matched to a gene: 3. The CDR3 contains 13 residues. The CDR3 region is CASSSDRAQPQHF. In DNA form, the CDR3 reads TGTGCCAGCAGCTCAGACAGGGCTCAGCCCCAGCATTTT.

In its sample, this clonotype was seen a few times. The chain links TRBV14 to TRBJ2-5, with D perhaps matching TRBD1 or TRBD2 (6 bases each). V shed 3 bases and J shed 5 bases, with 10 bases lying between them. The length of the CDR3 is 13 residues. CDR1 is SGHDN and CDR2 is FVKESK in the germline V gene. The CDR3 DNA sequence: TGTGCCAGCAGCCACGTAGGGGGGGAGACCCAGTACTTC. As protein: CASSHVGGETQYF.

The rearrangement joins TRBV7-2 to TRBJ2-7, with D unclear. In germline, CDR1 is SGHTA, CDR2 FQGNSA. This CDR3 is 15 amino acids long. V gave up 1 base and J gave up 0 bases, with 10 bases separating them. CDR3 DNA: TGTGCCAGCAGCTTAGAATCGACGGCCTCCTACGAGCAGTACTTC. Translation gives CASSLESTASYEQYF. Complete variable domain (other parts from reference TRBV7-2 and TRBJ2-7): GAGVSQSPSNKVTEKGKDVELRCDPISGHTALYWYRQSLGQGLEFLIYFQGNSAPDKSGLPSDRFSAERTGGSVSTLTIQRTQQEDSAVYLCASSLESTASYEQYFGPGTRLTVT.

This clonotype was seen once. The junction does not match germline at one end; this may be a read error. The chain uses TRBV7-7 and TRBJ2-1; D is perhaps TRBD2 (7 bases). The germline V gene has CDR1 SSHAT and CDR2 FNYEAQ (reference sequence). The CDR3 totals 15 residues. The CDR3: CAGSPVRGGNNEQFF. In nucleotides, the CDR3 is TGTGCCGGCAGCCCCGTGAGGGGGGGTAATAATGAGCAGTTCTTC.

This clonotype has more than one count but fewer than ten. V is TRBV5-1 and J is TRBJ1-3; D call uncertain. CDR3 length: 15 residues. V lost 2 bases and J 0 bases, leaving 9 bases between the germline ends. Germline lookup yields CDR1 SGHRS and CDR2 YFSETQ. DNA for the CDR3: TGCGCCAGCAGCTTCAGTGACTCCTCTGGAAACACCATATATTTT. It translates to CASSFSDSSGNTIYF.

The V gene is TRBV4-1, the J gene TRBJ2-3, with 8 bases fitting TRBD2. Germline V gene sequence: CDR1 MGHRA, CDR2 YSYEKL. The CDR3 is made up of 17 amino acids. J was trimmed by 2 bases and V by 0 bases; bases with no gene match: 7. The CDR3 region is CASSQDRAGAITDTQYF. DNA for the CDR3: TGCGCCAGCAGCCAAGATCGAGCGGGAGCGATCACAGATACGCAGTATTTT.

The CDR3 loop reads CASRYQDRASEAFF. CDR3 DNA: TGTGCCAGTAGATACCAGGACAGGGCCTCCGAAGCTTTCTTT. The chain links TRBV19 to TRBJ1-1, with 8 bases that match TRBD1. With 6 bases clipped from V and 8 bases from J, the junction kept 11 bases outside the gene matches. The CDR3 covers 14 residues. Germline CDR1 and CDR2: LNHDA and SQIVND (reference sequence).

For this clonotype: At one boundary the junction diverges from the germline segment, which might be a read error. The rearrangement links TRBV7-8 to TRBJ2-3; no clear D gene. The germline V gene has CDR1 SGHVS and CDR2 FQNEAQ. This CDR3 spans 15 amino acids. This CDR3 is CASSVRAIPTDTQCF. The CDR3 DNA reads TGTGCCAGCAGCGTGCGTGCAATTCCCACAGATACGCAGTGTTTT. Combining the CDR3 with reference TRBV7-8 and TRBJ2-3 gives the whole variable domain GAGVSQSPRYKVAKRGQDVALRCDPISGHVSLFWYQQALGQGPEFLTYFQNEAQLDKSGLPSDRFFAERPEGSVSTLKIQRTQQEDSAVYLCASSVRAIPTDTQCFGPGTRLTVL.

Only a few counts were recorded for this clonotype. CDR3 region: CSARAGSAAPLHF. CDR3 in DNA: TGCAGTGCTAGAGCGGGGTCCGCGGCGCCCCTCCACTTT. This rearrangement joins TRBV20-1 to TRBJ1-6; D unclear. CDR1 and CDR2 from the germline V gene are DFQATT and SNEGSKA (reference sequence). Trimming left V 1 base short and J 13 bases short, with 14 bases between. The CDR3 is 13 residues long.

The chain carries TRBV10-3 and TRBJ2-3, with TRBD2 identical over 10 bases. J lost 0 bases, V lost 4 bases, and 4 bases had no gene match. From germline, CDR1 is ENHRY and CDR2 SYGVKD. This CDR3 has 16 residues. The CDR3 DNA follows: TGTGCCATCAGTGGGGTAGCGGGGGGAAGCACAGATACGCAGTATTTT. Translation: CAISGVAGGSTDTQYF.

This clonotype was observed a handful of times. The chain combines TRBV20-1 with TRBJ2-5; a weak D match, TRBD1 (5 bases). The V gene's germline CDR1 is DFQATT and CDR2 SNEGSKA (reference sequence). The CDR3 spans 12 residues. Between the trimmed V and J ends, which lost 3 bases and 4 bases, there was a span of 9 bases. Here the CDR3 reads CSARTELETQYF. CDR3 in DNA: TGCAGTGCTAGGACAGAATTAGAGACCCAGTACTTC.

The rearrangement uses TRBV4-1 and TRBJ2-1; 11 bases map to TRBD2. CDR1 is MGHRA and CDR2 is YSYEKL in the germline V gene. V lost 3 bases and J lost 8; bases outside the gene matches: 3. CDR3 length: 14 residues. CDR3 amino acids: CASSHLLAGDEQFF. CDR3 DNA sequence: TGCGCCAGCAGCCACCTACTAGCGGGAGATGAGCAGTTCTTC.

There are a few counts of this clonotype. The rearrangement joins TRBV6-5 to TRBJ2-7, with TRBD1 matching 8 bases. The CDR3 is 13 amino acids. Per the germline V gene, CDR1 is MNHEY and CDR2 is SVGAGI. With V trimmed by 6 bases and J by 3 bases, 4 bases remained unmatched. Here the CDR3 reads CASSLGTGYEQYF. The CDR3 DNA reads as TGTGCCAGCAGCCTCGGGACAGGCTACGAGCAGTACTTC.

The V gene is TRBV10-3, the J gene TRBJ2-7; TRBD2 agrees at 7 bases. Germline lookup yields CDR1 ENHRY and CDR2 SYGVKD. This CDR3 region has 15 residues. The V and J ends lost 10 bases and 2 bases, in that order; junction bases with no gene match: 14. The CDR3 is CATTARSGMAYEQYF. As DNA, the CDR3 is TGTGCCACCACAGCGAGGAGCGGGATGGCCTACGAGCAGTACTTC.

This clonotype was seen once. This could be a read error, since a much larger clone is one nucleotide away. The V and J genes are TRBV7-2 and TRBJ2-1; D is unclear. V lost 5 bases and J lost 0, with 11 bases in between. Germline V gene sequence: CDR1 SGHTA, CDR2 FQGNSA. This CDR3 is built from 15 residues. CDR3 DNA sequence: TGTGCCAGCAGCCCCACTCGATGCTCCTACAATGAGCAGTTCTTC. Its translation: CASSPTRCSYNEQFF. Together with reference TRBV7-2 and TRBJ2-1, the CDR3 gives the full variable domain: GAGVSQSPSNKVTEKGKDVELRCDPISGHTALYWYRQSLGQGLEFLIYFQGNSAPDKSGLPSDRFSAERTGGSVSTLTIQRTQQEDSAVYLCASSPTRCSYNEQFFGPGTRLTVL.

The chain joins TRBV28 to TRBJ2-5; D might be TRBD2 (5 bases). The CDR3 consists of 15 residues. Germline V gene lookup returns CDR1 MDHEN and CDR2 SYDVKM. Deletions cut 3 bases from V and 5 bases from J, with 16 bases between. CDR3 DNA sequence: TGTGCCAGCAGTTTGAGGTCAAGCGGACGTGAGACCCAGTACTTC. Translated: CASSLRSSGRETQYF.

This clonotype was detected once. One end of the junction is discordant with germline, which a read error may explain. The CDR3 sequence: CGAARPFAAANYEQYF. The CDR3 region has the DNA TGCGGTGCTGCCCGTCCCTTTGCAGCGGCCAACTACGAGCAGTACTTC. The chain couples TRBV20-1 to TRBJ2-7; the D gene is possibly TRBD2 (5 bases). This CDR3 contains 16 residues. From germline, CDR1 is DFQATT and CDR2 SNEGSKA (reference sequence).